The entry below describes one T cell receptor beta chain. Allocation to cohorts depended on clinical history reported by the participants. Donors in Cohort 3 counted as recovered after two negative PCRs, clearance, or symptom resolution. Germline V gives CDR1 LNHDA, CDR2 SQIVND (reference sequence). The CDR3 contains 12 residues. These data come from a study of blood T cell repertoires in COVID-19. The authors' processing: Counts of nucleated cells, estimated from reference gene primer amplification, were obtained. Data came from immunoSEQ multiplex PCR; TCRdb stores just in-frame clones and leaves some out. That table supplies the V and J calls and clone size; D and trimming were determined from the DNA. The table records 310,000 or so clones, over 75% of them present only once.

The V call is TRBV19, the J call TRBJ2-7; no clear D gene. This clonotype was obtained from a woman aged 35 to 49 who had recovered from COVID-19. Sequenced: PBMCs or T cells enriched from blood (not recorded which). The CDR3 is CVPRQLVYEQYF. The CDR3 nucleotides read TGTGTCCCCCGCCAATTAGTCTACGAGCAGTACTTC. The entire variable domain, with the rest obtained from reference TRBV19 and TRBJ2-7, is as follows: DGGITQSPKYLFRKEGQNVTLSCEQNLNHDAMYWYRQDPGQGLRLIYYSQIVNDFQKGDIAEGYSVSREKKESFPLTVTSAQKNPTAFYLCVPRQLVYEQYFGPGTRLTVT.